The T cell receptor beta chain described here comes from a study of CD8+ T cells in alopecia areata. Study-wide findings and caveats: Clonality was higher in lesional than normal scalp, especially in alopecia totalis/universalis. Patients shared TCRs less clearly than mice did, possibly for HLA-related reasons.

cDNA reverse transcribed from extracted RNA served as the sequencing template. Libraries were prepared by immunoSEQ multiplex PCR; TCRdb keeps only in-frame clonotypes and omits some of them. The sample lists about 100,000 clones, over 55% occurring once. Samples from alopecia areata patients were lesional scalp punch biopsies and peripheral blood. Cell sorting was applied to PBMCs, and CD4+ and CD8+ T cells were collected. About this clone itself: Its antigen remains unknown.

Germline CDR1 reads MNHEY; CDR2 reads SMNVEV (reference sequence). The CDR3 spans 11 residues. The germline V and J ends were trimmed by 8 bases and 4 bases, with 8 bases remaining between them. Sequencing used NKG2D-low CD8+ T cells sorted from blood. The chain has TRBV27 and TRBJ1-1; D ambiguous. The TCR was taken from a human donor with alopecia areata. Here the CDR3 reads CASLKTTEAFF. The DNA of the CDR3 is TGTGCCAGCCTGAAGACCACTGAAGCTTTCTTT.